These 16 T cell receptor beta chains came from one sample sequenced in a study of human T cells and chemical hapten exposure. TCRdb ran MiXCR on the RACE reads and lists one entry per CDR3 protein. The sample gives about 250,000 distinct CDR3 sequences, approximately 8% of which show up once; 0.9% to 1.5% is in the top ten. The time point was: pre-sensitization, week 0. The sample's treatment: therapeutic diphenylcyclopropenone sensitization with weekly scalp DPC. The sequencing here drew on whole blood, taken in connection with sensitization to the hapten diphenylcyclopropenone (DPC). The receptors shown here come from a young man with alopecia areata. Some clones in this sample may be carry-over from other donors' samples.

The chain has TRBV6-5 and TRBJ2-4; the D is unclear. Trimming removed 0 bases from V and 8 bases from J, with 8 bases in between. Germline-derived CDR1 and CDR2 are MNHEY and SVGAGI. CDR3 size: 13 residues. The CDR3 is CASSYSAWDIQYF. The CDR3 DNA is TGTGCCAGCAGTTACTCGGCTTGGGACATTCAGTACTTC.

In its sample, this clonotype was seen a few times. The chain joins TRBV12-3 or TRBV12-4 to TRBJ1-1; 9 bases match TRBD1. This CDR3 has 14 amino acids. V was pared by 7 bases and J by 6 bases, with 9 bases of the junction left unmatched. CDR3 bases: TGTGCCAGCACCCCGGGACAGGGTTTACCTGAAGCTTTCTTT. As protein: CASTPGQGLPEAFF.

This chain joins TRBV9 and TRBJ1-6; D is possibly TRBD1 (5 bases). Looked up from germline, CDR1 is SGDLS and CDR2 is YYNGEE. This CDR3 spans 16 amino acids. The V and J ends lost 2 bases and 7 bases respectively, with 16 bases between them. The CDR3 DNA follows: TGTGCCAGCAGCGTCTCTACCGGGACGAACAATTCACCCCTCCACTTT. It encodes CASSVSTGTNNSPLHF. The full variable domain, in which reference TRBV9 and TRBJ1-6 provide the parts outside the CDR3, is DSGVTQTPKHLITATGQRVTLRCSPRSGDLSVYWYQQSLDQGLQFLIQYYNGEERAKGNILERFSAQQFPDLHSELNLSSLELGDSALYFCASSVSTGTNNSPLHFGNGTRLTVT.

CDR3 region: CASSRDTNTEAFF. The DNA of the CDR3 is TGTGCCAGCAGCCGGGACACCAACACTGAAGCTTTCTTT. The rearrangement links TRBV7-3 to TRBJ1-1; TRBD1 is a possible D gene (6 bases). The CDR3 length is 13 residues. Trimming took 5 bases from V and 2 from J, leaving 9 bases between them. Germline V gene data show CDR1 as SGHTA and CDR2 as FQGTGA.

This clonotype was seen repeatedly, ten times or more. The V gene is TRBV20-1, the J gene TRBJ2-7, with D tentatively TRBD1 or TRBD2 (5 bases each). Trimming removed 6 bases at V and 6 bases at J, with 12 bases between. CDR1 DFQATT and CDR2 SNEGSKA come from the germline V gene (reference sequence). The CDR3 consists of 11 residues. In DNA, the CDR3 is TGCAGTGCCCTCGGGACGAGCGAGCAGTACTTC. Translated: CSALGTSEQYF.

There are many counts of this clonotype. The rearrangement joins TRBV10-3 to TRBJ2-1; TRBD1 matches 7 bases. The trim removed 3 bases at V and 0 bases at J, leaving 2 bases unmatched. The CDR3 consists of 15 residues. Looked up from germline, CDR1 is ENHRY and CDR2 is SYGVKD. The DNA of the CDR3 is TGTGCCATCAGTGATGGGACAGCCTCCTACAATGAGCAGTTCTTC. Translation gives CAISDGTASYNEQFF.

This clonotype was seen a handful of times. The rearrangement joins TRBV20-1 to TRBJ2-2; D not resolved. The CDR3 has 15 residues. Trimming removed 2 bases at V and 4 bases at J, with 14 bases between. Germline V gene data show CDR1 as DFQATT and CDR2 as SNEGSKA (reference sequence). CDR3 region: CSARSPRRSTGELFF. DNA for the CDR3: TGCAGTGCTAGATCGCCCAGGCGGAGCACCGGGGAGCTGTTTTTT.

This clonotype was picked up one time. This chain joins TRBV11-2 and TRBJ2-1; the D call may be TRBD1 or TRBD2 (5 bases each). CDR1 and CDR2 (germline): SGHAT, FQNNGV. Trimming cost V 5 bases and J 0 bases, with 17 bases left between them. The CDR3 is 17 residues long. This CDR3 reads CASSPRTGPYSYNEQFF. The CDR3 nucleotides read TGTGCCAGCAGCCCACGCACGGGACCATACTCCTACAATGAGCAGTTCTTC.

Here the CDR3 reads CASGLKNQPQHF. The CDR3 bases are TGTGCCAGCGGCTTGAAAAATCAGCCCCAGCATTTT. V usage is TRBV6-1 and J usage is TRBJ1-5; no clear D gene. The CDR3 sequence is 12 residues long. The V gene lost 8 bases and the J gene lost 4 bases, with 9 bases spanning the gap. CDR1 is MNHNS and CDR2 is SASEGT in the germline V gene.

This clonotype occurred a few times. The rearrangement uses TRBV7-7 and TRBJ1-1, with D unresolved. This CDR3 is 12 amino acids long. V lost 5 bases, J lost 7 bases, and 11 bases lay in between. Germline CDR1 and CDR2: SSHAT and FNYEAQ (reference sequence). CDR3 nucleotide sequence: TGTGCCAGCAGCCAGCCCGGTGGTGAAGCTTTCTTT. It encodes CASSQPGGEAFF.

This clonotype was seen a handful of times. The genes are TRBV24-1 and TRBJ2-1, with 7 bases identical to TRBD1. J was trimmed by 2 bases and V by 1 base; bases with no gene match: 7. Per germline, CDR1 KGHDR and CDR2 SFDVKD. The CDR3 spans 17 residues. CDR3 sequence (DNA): TGTGCCACCAGTGATTTAAACCGGGACAGAACCTACAATGAGCAGTTCTTC. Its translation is CATSDLNRDRTYNEQFF.

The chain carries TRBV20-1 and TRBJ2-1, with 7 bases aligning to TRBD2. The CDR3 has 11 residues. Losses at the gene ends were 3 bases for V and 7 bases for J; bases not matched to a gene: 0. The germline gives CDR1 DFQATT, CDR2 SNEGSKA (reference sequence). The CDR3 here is CSASGGNEQFF. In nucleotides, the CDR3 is TGCAGTGCTAGCGGGGGGAATGAGCAGTTCTTC.

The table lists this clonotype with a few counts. The CDR3, as DNA: TGTGCCAGCTCCCGCACCGGGACAGCAGATACGCAGTATTTT. This translates into CASSRTGTADTQYF. V is TRBV18 and J is TRBJ2-3; 7 nucleotides align to TRBD1. The ends lost 6 bases at V and 4 bases at J; junction bases unmatched: 7. The CDR3 runs to 14 residues. The V gene's germline CDR1 is KGHSH and CDR2 LQKENI.

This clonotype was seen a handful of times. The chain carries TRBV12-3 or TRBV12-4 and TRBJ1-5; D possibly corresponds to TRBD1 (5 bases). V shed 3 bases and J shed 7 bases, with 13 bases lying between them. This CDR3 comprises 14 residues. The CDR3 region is CASSLRGGGQPQHF. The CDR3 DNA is TGTGCCAGCAGTTTGAGGGGAGGTGGACAGCCCCAGCATTTT.

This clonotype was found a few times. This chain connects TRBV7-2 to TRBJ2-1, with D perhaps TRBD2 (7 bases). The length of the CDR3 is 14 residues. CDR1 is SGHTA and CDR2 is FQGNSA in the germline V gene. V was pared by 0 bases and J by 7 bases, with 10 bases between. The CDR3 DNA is TGTGCCAGCAGCTTAGCGGGGGGGCGGAATGAGCAGTTCTTC. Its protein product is CASSLAGGRNEQFF.

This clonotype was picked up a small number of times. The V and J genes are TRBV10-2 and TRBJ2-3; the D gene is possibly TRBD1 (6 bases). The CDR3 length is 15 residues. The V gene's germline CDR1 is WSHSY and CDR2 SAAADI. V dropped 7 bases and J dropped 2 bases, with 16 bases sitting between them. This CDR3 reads CASMGTTFTTDTQYF. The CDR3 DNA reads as TGCGCCAGCATGGGGACAACCTTCACCACAGATACGCAGTATTTT.